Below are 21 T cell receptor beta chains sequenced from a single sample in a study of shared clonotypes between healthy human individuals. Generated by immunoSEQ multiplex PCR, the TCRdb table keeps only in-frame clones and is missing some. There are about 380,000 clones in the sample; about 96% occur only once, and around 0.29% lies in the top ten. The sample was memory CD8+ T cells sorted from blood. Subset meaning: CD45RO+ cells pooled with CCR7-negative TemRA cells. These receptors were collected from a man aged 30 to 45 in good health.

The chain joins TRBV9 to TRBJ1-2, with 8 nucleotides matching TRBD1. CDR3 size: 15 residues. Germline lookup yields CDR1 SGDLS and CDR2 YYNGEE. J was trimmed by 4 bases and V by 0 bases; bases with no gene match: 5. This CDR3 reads CASSVGTGRPYGYTF. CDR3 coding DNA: TGTGCCAGCAGCGTAGGGACAGGGCGTCCCTATGGCTACACCTTC.

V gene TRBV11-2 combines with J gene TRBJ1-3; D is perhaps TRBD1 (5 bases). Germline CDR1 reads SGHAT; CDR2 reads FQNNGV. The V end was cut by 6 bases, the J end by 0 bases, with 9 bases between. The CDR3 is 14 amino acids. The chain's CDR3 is CASSSQASGNTIYF. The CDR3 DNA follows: TGTGCCAGCAGTTCACAGGCCTCTGGAAACACCATATATTTT.

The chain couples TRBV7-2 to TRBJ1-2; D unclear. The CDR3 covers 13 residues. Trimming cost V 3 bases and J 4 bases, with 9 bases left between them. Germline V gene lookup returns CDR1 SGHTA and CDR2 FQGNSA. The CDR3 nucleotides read TGTGCCAGCAGCTTGAGCGGCAGCTATGGCTACACCTTC. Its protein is CASSLSGSYGYTF.

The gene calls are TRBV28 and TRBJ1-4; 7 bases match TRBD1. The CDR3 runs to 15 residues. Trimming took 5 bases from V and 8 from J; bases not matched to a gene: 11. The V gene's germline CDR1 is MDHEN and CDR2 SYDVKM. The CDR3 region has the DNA TGTGCCAGCAGTCCTACAGGGGCTCGAACGGAAAAACTGTTTTTT. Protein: CASSPTGARTEKLFF. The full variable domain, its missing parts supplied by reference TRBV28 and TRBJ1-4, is DVKVTQSSRYLVKRTGEKVFLECVQDMDHENMFWYRQDPGLGLRLIYFSYDVKMKEKGDIPEGYSVSREKKERFSLILESASTNQTSMYLCASSPTGARTEKLFFGSGTQLSVL.

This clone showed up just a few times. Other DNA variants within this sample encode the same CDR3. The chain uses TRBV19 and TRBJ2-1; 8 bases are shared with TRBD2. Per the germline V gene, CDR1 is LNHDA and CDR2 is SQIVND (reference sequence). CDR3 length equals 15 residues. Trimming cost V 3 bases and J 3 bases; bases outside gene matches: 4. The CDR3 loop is CASSIGTSGYNEQFF. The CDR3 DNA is TGTGCCAGTAGTATCGGCACTAGCGGCTACAATGAGCAGTTCTTC.

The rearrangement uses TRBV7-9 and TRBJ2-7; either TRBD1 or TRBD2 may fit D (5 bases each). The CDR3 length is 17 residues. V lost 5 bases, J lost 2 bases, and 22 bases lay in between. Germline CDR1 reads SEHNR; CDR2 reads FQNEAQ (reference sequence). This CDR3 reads CASSTSRDRSEPYEQYF. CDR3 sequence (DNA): TGTGCCAGCAGCACCTCTAGGGACCGCTCCGAACCCTACGAGCAGTACTTC.

CDR3 region: CASTRLVGEETQYF. DNA of the CDR3: TGTGCCAGCACTCGACTAGTCGGCGAAGAGACCCAGTACTTC. The chain links TRBV6-1 to TRBJ2-5; a possible D gene is TRBD2 (6 bases). This CDR3 region has 14 residues. The V gene lost 7 bases and the J gene lost 3 bases, with 15 bases spanning the gap. The V gene's germline CDR1 is MNHNS and CDR2 SASEGT.

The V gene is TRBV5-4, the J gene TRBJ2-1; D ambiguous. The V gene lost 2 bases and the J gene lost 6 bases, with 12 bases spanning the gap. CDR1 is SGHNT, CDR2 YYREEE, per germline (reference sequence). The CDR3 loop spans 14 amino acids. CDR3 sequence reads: CASSFLFQVNEQFF. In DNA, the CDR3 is TGTGCCAGCAGCTTTTTGTTCCAGGTCAATGAGCAGTTCTTC.

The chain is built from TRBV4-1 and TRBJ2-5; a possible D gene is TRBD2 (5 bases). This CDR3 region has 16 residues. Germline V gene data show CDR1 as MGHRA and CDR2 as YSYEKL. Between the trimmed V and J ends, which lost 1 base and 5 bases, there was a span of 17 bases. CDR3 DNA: TGCGCCAGCAGCCAAGTTTACGCCTGGTGGGAGGAGACCCAGTACTTC. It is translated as CASSQVYAWWEETQYF.

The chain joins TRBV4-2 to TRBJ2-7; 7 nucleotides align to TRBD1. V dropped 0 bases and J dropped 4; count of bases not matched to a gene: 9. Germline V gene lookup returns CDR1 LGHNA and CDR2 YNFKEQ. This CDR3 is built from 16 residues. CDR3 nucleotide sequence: TGTGCCAGCAGCCAAGACCCGCCGGGCAGGGGGTACGAGCAGTACTTC. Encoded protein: CASSQDPPGRGYEQYF.

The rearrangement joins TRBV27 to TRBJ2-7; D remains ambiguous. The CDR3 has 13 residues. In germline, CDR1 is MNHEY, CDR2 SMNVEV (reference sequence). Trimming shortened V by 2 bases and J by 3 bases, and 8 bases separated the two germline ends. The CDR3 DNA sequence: TGTGCCAGCAGTTTAAAAGGCGGCTACGAGCAGTACTTC. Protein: CASSLKGGYEQYF.

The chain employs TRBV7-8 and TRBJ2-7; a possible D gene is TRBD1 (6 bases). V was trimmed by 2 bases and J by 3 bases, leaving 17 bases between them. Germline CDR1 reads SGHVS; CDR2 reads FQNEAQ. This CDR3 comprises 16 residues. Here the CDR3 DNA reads TGTGCCAGCAGCTTACCCCCCCGGGACATCGACTACGAGCAGTACTTC. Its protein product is CASSLPPRDIDYEQYF.

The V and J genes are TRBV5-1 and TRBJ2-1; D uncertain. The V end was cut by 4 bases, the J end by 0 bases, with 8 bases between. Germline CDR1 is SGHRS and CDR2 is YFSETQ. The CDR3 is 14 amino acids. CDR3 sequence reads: CASSPLSSYNEQFF. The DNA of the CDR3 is TGCGCCAGCAGCCCCCTCAGCTCCTACAATGAGCAGTTCTTC.

The CDR3 bases are TGTGCCAGCAGCGCAGGGGGCTCTGGGGCCAACGTCCTGACTTTC. It specifies CASSAGGSGANVLTF. The gene calls are TRBV9 and TRBJ2-6; 7 bases are shared with TRBD1. The CDR3 totals 15 residues. CDR1 SGDLS and CDR2 YYNGEE come from the germline V gene. The junction had 0 bases not matched to a gene; V was cut back by 3 bases and J by 0 bases.

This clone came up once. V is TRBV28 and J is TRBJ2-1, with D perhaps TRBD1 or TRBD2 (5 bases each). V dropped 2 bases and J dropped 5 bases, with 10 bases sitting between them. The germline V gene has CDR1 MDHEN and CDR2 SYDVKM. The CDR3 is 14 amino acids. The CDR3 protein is CASSLRDADNEQFF. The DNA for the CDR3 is TGTGCCAGCAGTTTAAGGGACGCGGACAATGAGCAGTTCTTC.

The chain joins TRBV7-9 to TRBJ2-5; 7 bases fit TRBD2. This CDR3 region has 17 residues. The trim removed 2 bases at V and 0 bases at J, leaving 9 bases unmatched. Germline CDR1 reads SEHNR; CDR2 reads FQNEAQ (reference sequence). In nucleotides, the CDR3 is TGTGCCAGCAGCTTACGGAGGCCTAGCGGCCACCAAGAGACCCAGTACTTC. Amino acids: CASSLRRPSGHQETQYF.

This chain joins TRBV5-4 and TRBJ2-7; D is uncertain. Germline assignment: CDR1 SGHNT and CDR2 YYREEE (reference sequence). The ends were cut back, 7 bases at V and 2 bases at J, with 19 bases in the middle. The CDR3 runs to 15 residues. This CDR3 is CASLPRKWYAYEQYF. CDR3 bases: TGTGCCAGCTTACCCAGGAAATGGTATGCCTACGAGCAGTACTTC.

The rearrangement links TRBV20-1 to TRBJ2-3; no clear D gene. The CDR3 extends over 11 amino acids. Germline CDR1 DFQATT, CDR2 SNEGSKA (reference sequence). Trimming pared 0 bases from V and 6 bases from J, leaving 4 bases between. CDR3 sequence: CSARDVDTQYF. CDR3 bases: TGCAGTGCTAGAGATGTGGATACGCAGTATTTT.

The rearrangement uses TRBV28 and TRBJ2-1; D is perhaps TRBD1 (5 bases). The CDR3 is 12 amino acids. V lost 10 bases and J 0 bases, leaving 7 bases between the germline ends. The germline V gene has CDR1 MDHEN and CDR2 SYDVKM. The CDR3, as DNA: TGTGCCACCACAGGCTCCTACAATGAGCAGTTCTTC. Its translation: CATTGSYNEQFF.

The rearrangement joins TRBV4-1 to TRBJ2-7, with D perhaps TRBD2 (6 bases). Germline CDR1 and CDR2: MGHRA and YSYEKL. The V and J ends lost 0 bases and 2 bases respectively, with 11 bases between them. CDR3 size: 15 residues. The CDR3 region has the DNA TGCGCCAGCAGCCAAGATCACGGGGGAACCTACGAGCAGTACTTC. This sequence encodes CASSQDHGGTYEQYF.

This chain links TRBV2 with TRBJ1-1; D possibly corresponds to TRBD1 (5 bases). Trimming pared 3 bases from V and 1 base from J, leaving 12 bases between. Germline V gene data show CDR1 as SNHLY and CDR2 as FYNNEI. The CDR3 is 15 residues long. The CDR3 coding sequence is TGTGCCAGCAGTGAGATAGGGGTGGAGAACACTGAAGCTTTCTTT. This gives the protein CASSEIGVENTEAFF.